The entry that follows covers one T cell receptor beta chain sequence. The table lists this clonotype with a few counts. What antigen it recognizes has not been identified. Base-call qualities are not available, and no considerably larger clone is one nucleotide away. These data originate in a study of T cells in Graves' hyperthyroidism and ophthalmopathy (dated by TCRdb to about 2019). A note on the overall study: To identify distinguishing TCR V-J signatures, a discovery cohort of about 100 patients was used, comprising under 45 with Graves' ophthalmopathy and some 60 with stable Graves' hyperthyroidism. The study also compared thyroid tissue and blood T-cell repertoires from 6 or 7 Graves' hyperthyroidism patients. Whether ophthalmopathy could be predicted prospectively was tested in an independent validation cohort made up of 18 to 20 hyperthyroidism patients plus 17 patients who later progressed to ophthalmopathy. The paper describes TCR Vbeta CDR3 sequencing of some 130 peripheral blood samples, made up of some 40 ophthalmopathy patients, 70 to 75 hyperthyroidism patients and roughly 17 progressor patients. Once sampling was done, hyperthyroidism patients were given methimazole at a starting dose of 30 mg daily, whereas ophthalmopathy patients were given high-dose intravenous methylprednisolone. The 85 to 100 discovery patients were divided at random into training and test sets in a 7:3 ratio. Study-wide findings and limitations: Sample size was not statistically predetermined, and investigators were not blinded to group allocation. During validation, the model predicted progression to ophthalmopathy a median of approximately 6 months ahead of onset, with approximately 71% sensitivity and around 73% specificity. A model built on a 13 V-J signature distinguished ophthalmopathy from stable hyperthyroidism, reaching around 88% sensitivity and approximately 83% specificity in cross-validation and 80%/75% in testing. Blood samples also contained most of the expanded thyroid clonotypes (frequency above 0.001), which suggests that blood repertoires may reflect thyroid immune responses.

V is cut by 0 bases and J by 0 bases, and the space between the germline ends is 11 bases. CDR1 and CDR2, per the germline V gene (reference sequence), are DFQATT and SNEGSKA. There are 15 amino acids in the CDR3, from cysteine to phenylalanine inclusive. Kept here is only the CDR3 DNA, which spans 45 bases and is read in frame from base 1. A patient counted as having stable Graves' hyperthyroidism if no progression to ophthalmopathy occurred over 18 months of follow-up. The hyperthyroidism patients were between 18 and 65 years old and newly diagnosed, with a disease duration of less than 2 months. Patients with uncontrolled infections, other autoimmune diseases, pregnancy or lactation were excluded. Diagnoses relied on clinical symptoms, serum thyroxine and TRAb, thyroid ultrasound and orbital computed tomography. Total RNA was extracted using Trizol reagent, and RNA quality was assessed on an Agilent 2100 Bioanalyzer.

TCR beta CDR3 regions were amplified from RNA transcripts. For the first round of RT-PCR on the TCR CDR3, the HTBI primer set was used together with the Qiagen OneStep RT-PCR kit. Libraries were constructed in a second round of multiplex PCR, after which size selection and purification were carried out. Libraries were sequenced paired-end with 100 bp reads on an Illumina HiSeq2000. As for the original processing: SOAPnuke was used to process the raw data, removing reads that contained adapters or uncalled bases, had a mean Phred below 15, or lacked an exact match to the constant primer or identifier. COPE v1.2.5 was used to merge the high-quality paired reads, and each unique nucleotide sequence was defined as a clonotype. Clonotypes were aligned to IMGT TRBV, TRBD and TRBJ reference segments using MiTCR v1.1. The analysis was restricted to V-J combinations with a frequency above 0.0001, which together covered over 99% of the repertoires. A TCS score was defined as the ratio between F50 (clonal expansion) and ExV (chaos), using BLOSUM62-based TCRdist between CDR3 peptides within each V-J. Welch's t-statistics and random forest reduced several hundred V-J features to 13, which were used in a naive Bayes classifier (R e1071). TCRdb itself trimmed the public reads at Q25 with fastp, ran MiXCR and retained productive beta chains. Each entry merges the rows of one CDR3 protein and shows their most common DNA and genes. These V and J calls rely on TCRdb rather than the paper's analysis. The sample table shows about 540,000 distinct CDR3 sequences, and just over 45% are seen once. The leading ten clones occupy 8% to 8.5% of the sample.

The TCR was taken from a woman aged 18-29 years with Graves' hyperthyroidism. Donor details come from another sample of the same person, matched by shared clones. The sequence is built from TRBV20-1 and TRBJ2-5, with the D segment possibly TRBD1 or TRBD2, each aligning over 5 bases. The sequenced material came from peripheral blood or thyroid tissue (not recorded which). The CDR3 reads as follows: CSARDPWGYQETQYF. The base sequence is TGCAGTGCTAGAGATCCTTGGGGGTACCAAGAGACCCAGTACTTC.